This TCR beta chain was sequenced during a study of response to subunit inactivated influenza vaccine. The study's findings and limits: Few additional T cells are recruited per seasonal influenza vaccination, authors suggested.

This clonotype was seen more than once but under ten times. The antigen is undetermined. Germline values: CDR1 DFQATT, CDR2 SNEGSKA (reference sequence). Trimming took 4 bases from V and 2 from J; bases not matched to a gene: 8. CDR3 length equals 14 residues. TCRdb reprocessed the RT-PCR reads via MiXCR and lists one record per CDR3 protein. The sample contains roughly 670,000 distinct CDR3 sequences, 12% to 15% of which appear only once. The material sequenced was PBMCs from blood, taken 14 days before vaccination. This sequence joins TRBV20-1 and TRBJ2-7; TRBD2 agrees at 7 bases. The receptor comes from a man in his fifties or sixties who received an inactivated influenza vaccine. This CDR3 is CSAMGLPPAYEQYF. CDR3 DNA: TGCAGTGCTATGGGACTACCCCCGGCCTACGAGCAGTACTTC.